The clone carrying this T cell receptor (beta chain) was seen many times. The data originate from a study of T cell repertoires in cytomegalovirus infection. Study-level information: A matching HLA type, together with CMV infection, was signaled by public TCR beta signatures.

The V end lost 2 bases, the J end lost 6 bases, and 14 bases lay between the germline ends. The CDR3 runs to 15 residues. The germline V gene encodes CDR1 MDHEN and CDR2 SYDVKM. TCRdb ran MiXCR on the reads and lists one entry per CDR3 protein. Among 200,000 to 300,000 distinct CDR3 sequences listed, approximately 9% were seen once. The TCR originated in a human donor in good health (CMV status not recorded). Some clones in this sample may be carry-over from other donors' samples. The material sequenced was PBMCs. This chain connects TRBV28 to TRBJ2-1, with TRBD1 as a possible D gene (6 bases). The chain's CDR3 is CASSLRSGAGNEQFF. The CDR3 DNA sequence: TGTGCCAGCAGTTTAAGGTCAGGGGCGGGCAATGAGCAGTTCTTC. Using reference TRBV28 and TRBJ2-1 for the parts outside the CDR3, the full variable domain is DVKVTQSSRYLVKRTGEKVFLECVQDMDHENMFWYRQDPGLGLRLIYFSYDVKMKEKGDIPEGYSVSREKKERFSLILESASTNQTSMYLCASSLRSGAGNEQFFGPGTRLTVL.